One and the same sample provided the 10 T cell receptor beta chains below, sequenced in a study of cytomegalovirus exposure and HLA in healthy donors. PCR amplification relied on 60 Vbeta primers (plus 13 Jbeta primers). Repertoires were generated with immunoSEQ multiplex PCR, while TCRdb's copy carries only in-frame clones and drops some. Here the sample spans 130,000 to 150,000 clones, 75% to 90% being singletons. Sequencing used PBMCs. The receptors come from a man aged 35 to 55 in good health and CMV-seronegative.

This chain joins TRBV27 and TRBJ1-1; 9 positions match TRBD1. The junction had 6 bases not matched to a gene; V was cut back by 6 bases and J by 4 bases. Germline V gene sequence: CDR1 MNHEY, CDR2 SMNVEV (reference sequence). The CDR3 has 14 residues. The CDR3, as DNA: TGTGCCAGCAGACCAACAGGGGGCGGCACTGAAGCTTTCTTT. It encodes CASRPTGGGTEAFF.

The gene calls are TRBV2 and TRBJ1-3; 10 bases are shared with TRBD1. V gave up 6 bases and J gave up 0 bases; unmatched junction bases: 5. The germline CDR1 and CDR2 sequences are SNHLY and FYNNEI. The CDR3 is 16 amino acids. The CDR3 here is CASSRRTGGSGNTIYF. The CDR3 nucleotides read TGTGCCAGCAGCAGGAGGACAGGGGGCTCTGGAAACACCATATATTTT.

The chain employs TRBV29-1 and TRBJ2-5; D is undetermined. V lost 4 bases to trimming and J lost 4 bases, with 7 bases between them. The germline gives CDR1 SQVTM, CDR2 ANQGSEA. This CDR3 comprises 11 residues. In DNA form, the CDR3 reads TGCAGCGTTGTCGTTCGAGAGACCCAGTACTTC. Protein: CSVVVRETQYF.

J is TRBJ2-1 and V is TRBV19, with 9 bases matching TRBD1. CDR3 size: 13 residues. From germline, CDR1 is LNHDA and CDR2 SQIVND (reference sequence). Unmatched junction bases numbered 3, after V lost 5 bases and J lost 7 bases. CDR3 DNA: TGTGCCAGTAGTTTAGGACAGGGGAATGAGCAGTTCTTC. Protein sequence: CASSLGQGNEQFF.

The chain is built from TRBV7-2 and TRBJ2-3; a possible D gene is TRBD1 (5 bases). The CDR3 is 15 residues long. Trimming took off 5 bases at V and 0 bases at J, with 12 bases between the two ends. Germline CDR1 is SGHTA and CDR2 is FQGNSA. The DNA of the CDR3 is TGTGCCAGCAGCCCCCCAGGGTCCAGCACAGATACGCAGTATTTT. This translates into CASSPPGSSTDTQYF.

This chain joins TRBV7-2 and TRBJ2-2; 10 nucleotides align to TRBD2. CDR3 length: 19 amino acids. Looked up from germline, CDR1 is SGHTA and CDR2 is FQGNSA. The trim removed 9 bases at V and 0 bases at J, leaving 16 bases unmatched. The CDR3 here is CARRSERGGGAANTGELFF. The DNA for the CDR3 is TGTGCCAGGAGATCGGAGCGGGGGGGCGGTGCCGCGAACACCGGGGAGCTGTTTTTT.

V usage is TRBV27 and J usage is TRBJ2-1, with TRBD2 matching over 12 bases. Losses at the gene ends were 4 bases for V and 4 bases for J; bases not matched to a gene: 8. The CDR3 spans 17 residues. CDR1 and CDR2 from the germline V gene are MNHEY and SMNVEV (reference sequence). The CDR3 loop is CASSSRLAGAQYNEQFF. In DNA form, the CDR3 reads TGTGCCAGCAGTTCTCGACTAGCGGGGGCCCAGTACAATGAGCAGTTCTTC.

The CDR3 sequence: CASSLADELLTYGYTF. The CDR3 nucleotides read TGTGCCAGCAGCTTAGCTGATGAGCTTTTAACCTATGGCTACACCTTC. The chain has TRBV11-2 and TRBJ1-2; D call uncertain. Germline CDR1 reads SGHAT; CDR2 reads FQNNGV. The CDR3 contains 16 residues. V was cut by 1 base and J by 4 bases, with 16 bases left in between.

This clone turned up a few times. The gene calls are TRBV10-2 and TRBJ1-1, with D hard to call. With 8 bases removed from V and 2 bases from J, the gap between germline ends came to 9 bases. The CDR3 sequence is 12 residues long. CDR1 is WSHSY and CDR2 is SAAADI in the germline V gene. The chain's CDR3 is CASLSGNTEAFF. In DNA, the CDR3 is TGCGCCAGCTTGTCAGGCAACACTGAAGCTTTCTTT.

The chain combines TRBV6-5 with TRBJ1-2, with D possibly TRBD1 on 6 matching bases. The V gene lost 6 bases and the J gene lost 7 bases, with 18 bases spanning the gap. Germline-derived CDR1 and CDR2 are MNHEY and SVGAGI. The CDR3 has 14 amino acids. This CDR3 reads CASRSSGDPPGYTF. In DNA, the CDR3 is TGTGCCAGCAGGTCCTCAGGGGACCCCCCTGGCTACACCTTC.